This T cell receptor (beta chain) was captured by sequencing in a study of response to subunit inactivated influenza vaccine. CDR3 length: 13 residues. Germline CDR1 is ENHRY and CDR2 is SYGVKD. V lost 7 bases and J lost 4, with 14 bases in between. Study-level results: It was the authors' suggestion that each seasonal influenza vaccination recruits few new T cells.

A remark on this clonotype: Its antigen is unknown.

TCRdb fed the RT-PCR reads into MiXCR, producing one record per CDR3 protein. The sample contains approximately 310,000 distinct CDR3 sequences, less than 25% of which appear only once. This clonotype was obtained from a man aged 45 to 75 who received an inactivated influenza vaccine. The genes are TRBV10-3 and TRBJ2-7; tentative D call: TRBD1 (6 bases). The specimen comprised PBMCs from blood, sampled approximately 22 months after vaccination. The CDR3 bases are TGTGCCATCAAGGGGAGCACAGGGTACGAGCAGTACTTC. This gives the protein CAIKGSTGYEQYF.